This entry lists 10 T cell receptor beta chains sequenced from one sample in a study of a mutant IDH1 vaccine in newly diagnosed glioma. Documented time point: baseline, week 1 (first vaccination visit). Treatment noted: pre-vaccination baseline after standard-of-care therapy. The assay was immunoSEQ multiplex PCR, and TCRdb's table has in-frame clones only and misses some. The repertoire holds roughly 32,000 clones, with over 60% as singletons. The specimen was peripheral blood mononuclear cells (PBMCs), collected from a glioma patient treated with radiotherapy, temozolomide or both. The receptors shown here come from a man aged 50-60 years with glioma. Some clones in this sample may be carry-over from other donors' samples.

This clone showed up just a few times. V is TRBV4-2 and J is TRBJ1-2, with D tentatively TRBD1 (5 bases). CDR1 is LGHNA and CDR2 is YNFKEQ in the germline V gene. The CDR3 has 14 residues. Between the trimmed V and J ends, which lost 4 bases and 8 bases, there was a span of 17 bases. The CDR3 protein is CASSPAAGRGGYTF. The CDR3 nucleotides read TGTGCCAGCAGCCCCGCGGCAGGGAGAGGAGGCTACACCTTC.

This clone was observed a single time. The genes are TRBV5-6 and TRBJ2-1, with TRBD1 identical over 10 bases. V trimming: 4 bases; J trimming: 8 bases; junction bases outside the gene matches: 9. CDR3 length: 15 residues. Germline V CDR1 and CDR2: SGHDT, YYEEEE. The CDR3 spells CASSDSDRGVYEQFF. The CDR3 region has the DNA TGTGCCAGCAGCGACTCGGACAGGGGGGTCTATGAGCAGTTCTTC.

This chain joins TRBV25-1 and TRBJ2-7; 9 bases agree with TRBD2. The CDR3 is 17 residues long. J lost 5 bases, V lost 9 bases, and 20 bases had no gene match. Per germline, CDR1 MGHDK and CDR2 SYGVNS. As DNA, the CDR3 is TGTGCCAGTCTTAAACTCCGGGGACTAGCCCAGGGGGACGAGCAGTACTTC. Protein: CASLKLRGLAQGDEQYF.

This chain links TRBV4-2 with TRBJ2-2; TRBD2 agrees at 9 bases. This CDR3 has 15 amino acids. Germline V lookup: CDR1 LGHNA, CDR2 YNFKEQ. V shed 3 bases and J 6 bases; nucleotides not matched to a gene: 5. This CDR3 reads CASSQFSGSAGELFF. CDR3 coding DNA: TGTGCCAGCAGCCAGTTTAGCGGGAGCGCCGGGGAGCTGTTTTTT.

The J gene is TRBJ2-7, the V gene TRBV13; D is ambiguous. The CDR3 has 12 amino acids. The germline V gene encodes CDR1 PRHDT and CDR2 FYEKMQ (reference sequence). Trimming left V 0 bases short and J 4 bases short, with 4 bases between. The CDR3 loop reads CASSLGGYEQYF. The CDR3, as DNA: TGTGCCAGCAGCTTAGGCGGGTACGAGCAGTACTTC.

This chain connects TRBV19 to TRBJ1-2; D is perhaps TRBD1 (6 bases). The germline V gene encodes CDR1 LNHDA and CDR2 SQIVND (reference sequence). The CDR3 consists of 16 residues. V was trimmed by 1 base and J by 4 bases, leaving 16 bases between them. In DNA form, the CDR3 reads TGTGCCAGTAGTATAGGATTTCGGGGGCCCGGCTATGGCTACACCTTC. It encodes CASSIGFRGPGYGYTF. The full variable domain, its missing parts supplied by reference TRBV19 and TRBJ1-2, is DGGITQSPKYLFRKEGQNVTLSCEQNLNHDAMYWYRQDPGQGLRLIYYSQIVNDFQKGDIAEGYSVSREKKESFPLTVTSAQKNPTAFYLCASSIGFRGPGYGYTFGSGTRLTVV.

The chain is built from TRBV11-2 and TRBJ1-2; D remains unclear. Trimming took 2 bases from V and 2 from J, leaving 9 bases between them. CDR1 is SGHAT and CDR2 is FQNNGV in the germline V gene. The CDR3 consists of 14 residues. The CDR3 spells CASSLSYKNYGYTF. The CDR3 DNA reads TGTGCCAGCAGCTTAAGCTACAAGAACTATGGCTACACCTTC.

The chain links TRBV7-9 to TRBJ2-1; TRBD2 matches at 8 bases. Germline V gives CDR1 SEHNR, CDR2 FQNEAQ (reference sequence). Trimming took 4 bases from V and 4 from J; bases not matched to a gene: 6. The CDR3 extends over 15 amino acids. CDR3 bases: TGTGCCAGCAGCTACGGACTAGCAACTTACAATGAGCAGTTCTTC. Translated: CASSYGLATYNEQFF.

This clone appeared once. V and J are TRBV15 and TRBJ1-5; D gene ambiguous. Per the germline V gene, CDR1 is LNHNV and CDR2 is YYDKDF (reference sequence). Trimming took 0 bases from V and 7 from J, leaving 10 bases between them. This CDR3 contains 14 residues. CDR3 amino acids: CATSRDRVGQPQHF. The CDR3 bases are TGTGCCACCAGCAGAGATCGGGTAGGCCAGCCCCAGCATTTT.

The CDR3 region is CASSQDTLTSNQPQHF. The CDR3 DNA reads as TGTGCCAGCAGCCAAGATACCCTAACTAGCAATCAGCCCCAGCATTTT. The gene calls are TRBV14 and TRBJ1-5; D unresolved. Trimming removed 0 bases at V and 0 bases at J, with 9 bases between. This CDR3 has 16 amino acids. Germline values: CDR1 SGHDN, CDR2 FVKESK. Looking up the rest from reference TRBV14 and TRBJ1-5 gives the full variable domain: EAGVTQFPSHSVIEKGQTVTLRCDPISGHDNLYWYRRVMGKEIKFLLHFVKESKQDESGMPNNRFLAERTGGTYSTLKVQPAELEDSGVYFCASSQDTLTSNQPQHFGDGTRLSIL.